Sequencing of this T cell receptor beta chain was carried out in a study of spatial heterogeneity in lung cancer. The time point is: sample taken at primary tumor resection. Using its own MiXCR run on the 5' RACE reads, TCRdb lists one record per CDR3 protein. The table lists 9,500 to 10,000 distinct CDR3 sequences, roughly 50% of them singletons. The CDR3 totals 14 residues. V lost 6 bases, J lost 0 bases, and 12 bases lay in between. Germline V CDR1 and CDR2: MDHEN, SYDVKM. Whole-study findings and limits: Tumors with more nonsynonymous mutations had more expanded intratumoral alpha and beta TCRs.

This clonotype was recorded once. Its antigen remains unidentified. The source of this sequence is a female donor with early-stage non-small cell lung cancer. This chain joins TRBV28 and TRBJ2-7; D gene unclear. The sequencing used lung tumor tissue, collected at surgery. The CDR3 is CASSPPISSYEQYF. CDR3 in DNA: TGTGCCAGCAGCCCCCCCATCAGCTCCTACGAGCAGTACTTC.